This T cell receptor beta chain originates from a study of tumor T cells in aggressive B-cell lymphoma. Clones were read by immunoSEQ multiplex PCR, and TCRdb kept only the in-frame ones, dropping some. The sample shows about 2,800 clones, about 88% of them seen only once. This CDR3 has 14 residues. Trimming removed 1 base at V and 3 bases at J, with 7 bases between. CDR1 and CDR2 (germline): SGHVS, FQNEAQ. The clonotype originates from an adult with diffuse large B cell lymphoma. Sample: tumor tissue. The chain couples TRBV7-8 to TRBJ2-1; no firm D call. The chain's CDR3 is CASSLDLDYNEQFF. The CDR3 nucleotides are TGTGCCAGCAGCTTAGATCTAGACTACAATGAGCAGTTCTTC.